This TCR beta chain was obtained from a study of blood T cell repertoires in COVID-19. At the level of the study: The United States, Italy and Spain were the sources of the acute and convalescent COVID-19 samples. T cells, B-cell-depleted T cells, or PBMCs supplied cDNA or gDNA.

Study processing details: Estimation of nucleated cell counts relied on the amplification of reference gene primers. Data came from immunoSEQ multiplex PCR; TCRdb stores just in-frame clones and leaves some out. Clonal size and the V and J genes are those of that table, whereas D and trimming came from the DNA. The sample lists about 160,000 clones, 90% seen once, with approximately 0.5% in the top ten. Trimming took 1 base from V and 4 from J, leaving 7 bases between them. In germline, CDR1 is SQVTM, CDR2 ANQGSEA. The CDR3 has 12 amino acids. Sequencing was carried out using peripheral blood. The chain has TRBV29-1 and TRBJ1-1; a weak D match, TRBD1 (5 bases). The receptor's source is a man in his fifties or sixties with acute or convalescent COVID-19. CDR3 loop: CSVEGRGTEAFF. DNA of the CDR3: TGCAGCGTTGAAGGGAGGGGCACTGAAGCTTTCTTT.